A single count supports the clone carrying this T cell receptor beta chain. Its antigen is undetermined. PCR employed 60 Vbeta and 13 Jbeta primers. Produced via immunoSEQ multiplex PCR; TCRdb's table is partial and in-frame only. This table has roughly 140,000 clones, less than 65% appearing once. Germline CDR1 is SGHRS and CDR2 is YFSETQ. The CDR3 sequence is 16 residues long. V was clipped by 1 base and J by 6 bases, with 18 bases between them. The sample is drawn from a study of cytomegalovirus exposure and HLA in healthy donors. Whole-study context: For the approximately 400 genotyped donors, 81% fell within the Caucasian-associated ancestry cluster. Study-level findings and limits: Within an earlier analysis, most TCR beta V segments proved productive either about 90% or about 30% of the time. The listing of roughly 160 TCR beta chains classed them as cytomegalovirus-associated. A later analysis linked a missense DCLRE1C variant to TCR beta V- and J-gene trimming.

The specimen was PBMCs. This chain uses TRBV5-1 with TRBJ2-3, with a possible D match to TRBD1 (5 bases). The sequence was collected from a woman under 40 in good health and CMV-seropositive. The CDR3 bases are TGCGCCAGCAGCTTGCCCTCTCTACAGGTTATGGATACGCAGTATTTT. It codes for CASSLPSLQVMDTQYF.